The following is a T cell receptor (beta chain) sequence with its context. The CDR3 runs to 18 residues. V shed 0 bases, J shed 4 bases, and the junction held 11 bases outside the gene matches. Germline V lookup: CDR1 SGHTA, CDR2 FQGNSA. This sample stems from a study of blood T cell repertoires in COVID-19. For the study at large: Spain, Italy and the United States supplied samples that represented acute and convalescent COVID-19.

Assay: immunoSEQ multiplex PCR; the TCRdb copy retains only in-frame clones and omits some. Of tens of thousands of clones in the sample, roughly 80% were seen once. Sequencing was done on a sample of peripheral blood. The rearrangement links TRBV7-2 to TRBJ2-1, with TRBD2 matching 8 bases. The receptor's source is a woman in her seventies with active or convalescent COVID-19. CDR3 coding DNA: TGTGCCAGCAGCTTAGCCCGCGGAGCGGGAGTCATATACAATGAGCAGTTCTTC. Protein: CASSLARGAGVIYNEQFF.